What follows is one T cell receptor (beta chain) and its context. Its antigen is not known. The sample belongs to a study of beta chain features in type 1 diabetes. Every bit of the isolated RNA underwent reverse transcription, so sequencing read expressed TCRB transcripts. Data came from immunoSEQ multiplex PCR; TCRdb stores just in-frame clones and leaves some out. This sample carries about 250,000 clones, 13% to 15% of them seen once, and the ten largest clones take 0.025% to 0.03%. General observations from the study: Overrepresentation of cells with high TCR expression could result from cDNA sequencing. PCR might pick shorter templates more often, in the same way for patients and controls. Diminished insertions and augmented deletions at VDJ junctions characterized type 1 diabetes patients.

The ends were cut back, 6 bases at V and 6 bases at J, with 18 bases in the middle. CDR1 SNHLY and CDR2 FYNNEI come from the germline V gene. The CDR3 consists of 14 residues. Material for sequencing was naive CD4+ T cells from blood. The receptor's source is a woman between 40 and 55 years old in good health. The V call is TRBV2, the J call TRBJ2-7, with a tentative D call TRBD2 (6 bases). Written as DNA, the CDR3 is TGTGCCAGCAGATTGTCCGCGGGGCGTCCCGAGCAGTACTTC. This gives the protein CASRLSAGRPEQYF.